Here is one TCR beta chain with its context. Trimming took 4 bases from V and 10 from J; bases not matched to a gene: 13. There are 15 residues in the CDR3. Looked up from germline, CDR1 is SGDLS and CDR2 is YYNGEE. In the study's own analysis: Reference gene primers were amplified, and this amplification served to estimate nucleated cell counts. The method was immunoSEQ multiplex PCR; TCRdb's version includes in-frame clones alone and lacks a portion of them. V and J calls and clone size are given by that table; D and trimming were obtained from the DNA. Of about 260,000 clones listed, roughly 87% are singletons. This record comes from a study of blood T cell repertoires in COVID-19. Study summary: Some COVID-19 samples were acute and others convalescent; all came from the United States, Italy and Spain. Nucleic acid was either cDNA or gDNA, and it came from T cells, B-cell-depleted T cells, or PBMCs.

The chain carries TRBV9 and TRBJ2-4; 8 bases match TRBD2. This receptor was identified in a human donor in a cohort sampled during active COVID-19. The sequencing sample was made of peripheral blood. This chain's CDR3 is CASSPGGLGAVIQYF. The CDR3, as DNA: TGTGCCAGCAGCCCTGGGGGACTAGGGGCGGTTATTCAGTACTTC. Drawing the rest from reference TRBV9 and TRBJ2-4, the complete variable domain is DSGVTQTPKHLITATGQRVTLRCSPRSGDLSVYWYQQSLDQGLQFLIQYYNGEERAKGNILERFSAQQFPDLHSELNLSSLELGDSALYFCASSPGGLGAVIQYFGAGTRLSVL.